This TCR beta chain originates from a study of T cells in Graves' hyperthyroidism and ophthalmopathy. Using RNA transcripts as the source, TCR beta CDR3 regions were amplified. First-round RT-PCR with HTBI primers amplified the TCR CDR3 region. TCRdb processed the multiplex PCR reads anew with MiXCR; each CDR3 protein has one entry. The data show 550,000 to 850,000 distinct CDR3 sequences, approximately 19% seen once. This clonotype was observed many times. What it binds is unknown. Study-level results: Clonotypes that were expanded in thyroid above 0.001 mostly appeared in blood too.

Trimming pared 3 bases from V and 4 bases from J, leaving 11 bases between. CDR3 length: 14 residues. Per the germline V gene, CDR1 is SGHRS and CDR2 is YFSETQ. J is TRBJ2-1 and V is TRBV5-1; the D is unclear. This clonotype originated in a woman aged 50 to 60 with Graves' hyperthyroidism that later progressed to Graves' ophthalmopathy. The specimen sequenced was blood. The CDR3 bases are TGCGCCAGCAGCTCCGTTGGCTTTTACAATGAGCAGTTCTTC. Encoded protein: CASSSVGFYNEQFF.